This TCR beta chain emerged from a study of radiation and T cells in renal cell carcinoma. General study findings and limits: In blood, top tumor clones expanded by 2 weeks, shrinking by 4. Baseline intratumoral clonotype presence is unknown without pretreatment biopsies.

As for this clone: Its antigen remains unidentified.

Trimming shortened V by 0 bases and J by 3 bases, and 3 bases separated the two germline ends. The CDR3 runs 12 residues. In germline, CDR1 is SGHVS, CDR2 FQNEAQ. Measured with immunoSEQ multiplex PCR; TCRdb has only the in-frame clones, and not every one. Seen here are fewer than 200,000 clones, 88% observed once, and the top ten hold about 10%. Time point denoted: blood 4 weeks post-SBRT, at nephrectomy. Treatment in this sample: 15 Gy SBRT to primary tumor, nephrectomy 4 weeks later. Nephrectomy followed 15 Gy stereotactic body radiation by 4 weeks. After SBRT, blood was collected at 2 and 4 weeks, plus baseline.

The chain recombines TRBV7-8 with TRBJ2-7; D remains unclear. The sequenced sample was blood, obtained from a patient whose treatment included radiotherapy and nephrectomy. The TCR was taken from a woman aged 50 to 65 with renal cell carcinoma. For the CDR3, the DNA is TGTGCCAGCAGCTTAGCCTTCTACGAGCAGTACTTC. Translated, it gives CASSLAFYEQYF.